This T cell receptor (beta chain) was profiled in a study of blood T cell repertoires in COVID-19. Study context: Donors in the United States, Italy and Spain gave samples during acute or convalescent COVID-19.

The method was immunoSEQ multiplex PCR; TCRdb's version includes in-frame clones alone and lacks a portion of them. The sample gives 80,000 to 100,000 clones, 60% to 85% of which show up once; approximately 8.9% is in the top ten. Trimming took off 3 bases at V and 6 bases at J, with 17 bases between the two ends. This CDR3 region has 15 residues. CDR1 and CDR2 from the germline V gene are KGHSH and LQKENI. V gene TRBV18 combines with J gene TRBJ1-1, with D possibly being TRBD1 (5 bases). The origin of this receptor is a man aged 45 to 65 who had recovered from COVID-19. The sample consisted of peripheral blood. CDR3 sequence: CASSPSIGGEAEAFF. The CDR3 nucleotides read TGTGCCAGCTCACCCTCAATTGGGGGGGAGGCTGAAGCTTTCTTT.